A selection of T cell receptor beta chains follows, all from one sample in a study of blood T cell repertoires in COVID-19. Only in-frame clones appear in the TCRdb table, and some are missing; sequencing was by immunoSEQ multiplex PCR. The table lists about 170,000 clones, around four fifths of them singletons, with about 8.8% in the top ten. Sequencing input: peripheral blood. These receptors came from a woman aged 80 or over with COVID-19, enrolled during active disease. CDR3s include the opening cysteine and the closing phenylalanine or tryptophan. The D gene is left open where the match is weak. A clone size is listed for some rows: how often the clone was seen (once, few, many), or a class if it is expanded.

>TRBV20-1|NA|NA|TRBJ1-1
TGCAGTGCTACGGGAGACACTGAAGCTTTCTTT
CSATGDTEAFF
>TRBV2|NA|NA|TRBJ1-5
TGTGCCAGCAGTGTGGGACTGATCAATCAGCCCCAGCATTTT
CASSVGLINQPQHF
>TRBV5-1|once|NA|TRBJ1-3
TGCGCCAGCAGCCCCCAGGGGCCGATCTCTGGAAACACCATATATTTT
CASSPQGPISGNTIYF
>TRBV3-1/TRBV3-2|NA|NA|TRBJ1-6
TGTGCCAGCAGCCAAGCTCTCATGGGAGGCCGTTCACCCCTCCACTTT
CASSQALMGGRSPLHF
>TRBV7-3|few|NA|TRBJ1-6
TGTGCCAGCAGCAACCCGAGCTCCTATAATTCACCCCTCCACTTT
CASSNPSSYNSPLHF
>TRBV29-1|NA|TRBD2|TRBJ2-6
TGCAGCGTTGGGGAGGGGTACTCTGGGGCCAACGTCCTGACTTTC
CSVGEGYSGANVLTF
>TRBV5-1|NA|NA|TRBJ1-3
TGCGCCAGCAGCTTCGGAGGGACTGGAAACACCATATATTTT
CASSFGGTGNTIYF
>TRBV2|few|TRBD1|TRBJ2-2
TGTGCCAGCAGTTACAGGGGTTCCGGGGAGCTGTTTTTT
CASSYRGSGELFF
>TRBV5-1|NA|NA|TRBJ2-6
TGCGCCAGCAGCTTGGGACAGATACTAAACTCTGGGGCCAACGTCCTGACTTTC
CASSLGQILNSGANVLTF
>TRBV12-5|NA|TRBD2|TRBJ2-5
TGTGCTAGTGGTTTTTGGGAGGGAGAATTCCAAGAGACCCAGTACTTC
CASGFWEGEFQETQYF
>TRBV27|NA|NA|TRBJ1-2
TGTGCCAGCAGTTTAAGACAGAGCTATGGCTACACCTTC
CASSLRQSYGYTF
>TRBV5-1|NA|TRBD1|TRBJ1-2
TGCGCCAGCAGCTTGTACCAAAGGGGGCAGGATGGCTACACCTTC
CASSLYQRGQDGYTF
>TRBV4-1|NA|NA|TRBJ2-1
TGCGCCAGCAGCCAAGAACCCAGGGGATCCGGGCGTGTGGCCTACAATGAGCAGTTCTTC
CASSQEPRGSGRVAYNEQFF
>TRBV29-1|NA|NA|TRBJ2-5
TGCAGCGTCGATGGGGCCACACAGGGAGAGACCCAGTACTTC
CSVDGATQGETQYF
>TRBV14|NA|NA|TRBJ2-2
TGTGCCAGCAGCCAAGGACTAGGCAACACCGGGGAGCTGTTTTTT
CASSQGLGNTGELFF
>TRBV28|NA|NA|TRBJ1-5
TGTGCCAGCAGTTTTTGGCAGGGTGGTAATCAGCCCCAGCATTTT
CASSFWQGGNQPQHF
>TRBV12-3/TRBV12-4|NA|NA|TRBJ2-3
TGTGCCAGCAGTTTCCGCGGAGATACGCAGTATTTT
CASSFRGDTQYF
>TRBV5-1|few|TRBD1|TRBJ2-7
TGCGCCAGCAGCGACCGGGACAGCCCCTCCGAGCAGTACTTC
CASSDRDSPSEQYF
>TRBV7-9|NA|TRBD2|TRBJ2-2
TGTGCCAGCACCAACCCCCCACCGGGACTAGCGGTCACCGGGGAGCTGTTTTTT
CASTNPPPGLAVTGELFF
>TRBV5-1|NA|TRBD2|TRBJ2-5
TGCGCCAGCAGCCCATCTGGGACTAGCGTTGAGACCCAGTACTTC
CASSPSGTSVETQYF